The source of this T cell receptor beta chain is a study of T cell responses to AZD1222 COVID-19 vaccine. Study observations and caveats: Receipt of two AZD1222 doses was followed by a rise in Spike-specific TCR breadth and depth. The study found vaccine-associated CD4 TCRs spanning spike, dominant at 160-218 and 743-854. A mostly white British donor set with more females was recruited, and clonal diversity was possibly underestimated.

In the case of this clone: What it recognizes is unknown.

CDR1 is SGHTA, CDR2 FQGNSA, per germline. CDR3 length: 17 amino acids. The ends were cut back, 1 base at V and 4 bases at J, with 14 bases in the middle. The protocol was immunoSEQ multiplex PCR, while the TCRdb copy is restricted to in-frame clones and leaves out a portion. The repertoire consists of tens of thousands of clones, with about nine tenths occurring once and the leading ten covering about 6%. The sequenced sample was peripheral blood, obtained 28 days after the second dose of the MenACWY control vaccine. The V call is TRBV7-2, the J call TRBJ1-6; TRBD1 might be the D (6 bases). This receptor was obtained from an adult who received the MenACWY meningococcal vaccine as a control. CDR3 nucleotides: TGTGCCAGCAGCTTAGAAGCGGGGGCAGGGTATAATTCACCCCTCCACTTT. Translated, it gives CASSLEAGAGYNSPLHF.